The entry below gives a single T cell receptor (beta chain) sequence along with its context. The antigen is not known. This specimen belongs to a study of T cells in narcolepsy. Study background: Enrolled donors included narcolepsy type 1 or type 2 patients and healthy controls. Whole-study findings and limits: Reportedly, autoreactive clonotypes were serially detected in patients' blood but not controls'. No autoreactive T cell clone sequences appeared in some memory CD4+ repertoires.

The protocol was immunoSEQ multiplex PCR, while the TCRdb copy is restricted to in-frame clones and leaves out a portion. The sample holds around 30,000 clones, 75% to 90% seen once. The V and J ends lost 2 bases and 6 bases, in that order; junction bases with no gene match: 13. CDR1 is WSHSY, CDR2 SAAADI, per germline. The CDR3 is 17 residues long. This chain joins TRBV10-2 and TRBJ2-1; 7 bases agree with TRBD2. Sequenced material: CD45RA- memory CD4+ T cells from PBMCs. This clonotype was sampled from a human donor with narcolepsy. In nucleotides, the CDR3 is TGCGCCAGCAGTGAGCCGGGGGGACTGAGCAACTTCAATGAGCAGTTCTTC. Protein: CASSEPGGLSNFNEQFF.